This TCR beta chain derives from a study of early T cells in non-severe SARS-CoV-2 infection. Across the study: Sequencing was performed on bulk RNA from unsorted whole blood, leaving chains unpaired.

Each cDNA molecule carried a unique molecular identifier. Each CDR3 protein gets one entry after TCRdb re-called the 5' RACE reads with MiXCR. The sample has approximately 28,000 distinct CDR3 sequences; approximately 5.1% are singletons. This clonotype was picked up many times. Germline-derived CDR1 and CDR2 are SGHAT and FQNNGV. The CDR3 sequence is 18 residues long. Trimming cost V 8 bases and J 4 bases; bases outside gene matches: 15. The chain uses TRBV11-2 and TRBJ2-2, with TRBD2 matching 11 bases. Sequencing input: whole blood. This TCR was sampled from an adult who was a healthcare worker with PCR-confirmed SARS-CoV-2 infection or an uninfected control (not recorded which). DNA of the CDR3: TGTGCCAGCCGGTATTATGCCGGGACTAGCGGCTCCACCGGGGAGCTGTTTTTT. Translated, it gives CASRYYAGTSGSTGELFF.